This TCR beta chain appears in the sequencing data of a study of T cell repertoires in cytomegalovirus infection. For the study at large: Well-studied HLA-B-restricted epitopes and recently identified HLA-C-restricted epitopes of CMV were both used in the study. Public TCR beta signatures indicated both CMV infection and matching HLA type.

TCRdb re-analysed the reads in MiXCR, keeping a single row per CDR3 protein. The sample yields 350,000 to 400,000 distinct CDR3 sequences, about 32% seen once. Germline V gene sequence: CDR1 SQVTM, CDR2 ANQGSEA. V was shortened by 3 bases and J by 7 bases, with 25 bases between the two germline ends. The CDR3 length is 17 residues. A word on this clonotype: Antigen unknown.

The TCR sequence derives from a human donor in good health (CMV status not recorded). Some clones in this sample may be carry-over from other donors' samples. V gene TRBV29-1 combines with J gene TRBJ2-1, with D perhaps matching TRBD2 (6 bases). The starting material was cultured PBMCs, obtained from culture after CMV antigen stimulation. CDR3 nucleotide sequence: TGCAGCGTTGAGGGAGGTCTCGGGACTCGGGTTAGGAATGAGCAGTTCTTC. This codes for CSVEGGLGTRVRNEQFF.